This T cell receptor beta chain stems from a study of T cell changes during pregnancy in multiple sclerosis. TCRdb's table, derived via immunoSEQ multiplex PCR, lists solely in-frame clones and lacks some. The table has under 85,000 clones, roughly 94% seen once. The V end lost 5 bases, the J end lost 5 bases, and 12 bases lay between the germline ends. The CDR3 consists of 13 residues. CDR1 is SEHNR and CDR2 is FQNEAQ in the germline V gene (reference sequence). The chain recombines TRBV7-9 with TRBJ2-5; no firm D call. Sample: peripheral blood, taken in the third trimester of pregnancy. The clonotype originates from a female donor with multiple sclerosis, enrolled in a pregnancy study. The CDR3 reads CASSQSLGETQYF. CDR3 nucleotide sequence: TGTGCCAGCAGCCAGAGTCTCGGGGAGACCCAGTACTTC.